This T cell receptor (beta chain) comes out of a study of CD8+CD57+ T cells in acquired aplastic anemia. Study conclusions and caveats: Between patients and controls, 25 to 30 CD8+ CDR3 sequences were found in common.

Only patients with CD8+CD57+ cell expansion on flow cytometry were chosen for sequencing. Patients had received no therapy at the time of blood sampling. TCR beta VDJ and CDR3 profiling used genomic DNA as template. MiXCR, run by TCRdb on the reads, gives a single entry per CDR3 protein. The table has approximately 190,000 distinct CDR3 sequences, approximately 50% seen once. This clonotype turned up a few times. Its specificity is unknown. The V gene lost 0 bases and the J gene lost 2 bases, with 14 bases spanning the gap. The CDR3 loop spans 16 amino acids. Germline lookup yields CDR1 MGHDK and CDR2 SYGVNS.

This rearrangement joins TRBV25-1 to TRBJ2-7; D may be TRBD1 (6 bases). Sequenced material: sorted CD4+, CD8+, or CD8+CD57+ T cells (not recorded which) from PBMCs. The sequence came from a human donor with aplastic anemia. In DNA form, the CDR3 reads TGTGCCAGCAGTGAATATGGGCAGGGGCCCACCTACGAGCAGTACTTC. This encodes CASSEYGQGPTYEQYF.